This is a list of T cell receptor beta chains from one sample in a study of blood T cell repertoires in COVID-19. This table comes from immunoSEQ multiplex PCR, and its TCRdb copy is limited to in-frame clones, with some not included. The data show about 220,000 clones, 84% seen once. Material for sequencing was PBMCs or T cells enriched from blood (not recorded which). These receptors were taken from a woman in her thirties or forties who had recovered from COVID-19. Both conserved end residues are part of each CDR3. The order of the fields is V gene, J gene, CDR3 protein.

>TRBV10-2|TRBJ2-7
CASLDPLGTLLTSGNYEQYF
>TRBV27|TRBJ2-3
CASSSAPTRSSSQYF
>TRBV7-2|TRBJ2-7
CASSSRYYEQYF
>TRBV18|TRBJ2-7
CASSSGRAEGEQYF
>TRBV5-1|TRBJ2-5
CASSLEGGAETQYF
>TRBV7-9|TRBJ2-1
CASSLASLAGYNEQFF
>TRBV27|TRBJ2-3
CASSSLTSGTRDTQYF
>TRBV4-1|TRBJ2-1
CASSRAGGPDNEQFF
>TRBV24-1|TRBJ1-1
CATSDPGFGTEAFF
>TRBV18|TRBJ1-2
CASSPNEGERDYGYTF
>TRBV18|TRBJ1-4
CASSPPVDEKLFF
>TRBV18|TRBJ1-1
CASSPLERGKGTEAFF
>TRBV5-4|TRBJ2-3
CASSFQAGPDTQYF
>TRBV11-2|TRBJ2-2
CASSSLARNTGELFF
>TRBV6-5|TRBJ1-1
CASSPRTAEAFF
>TRBV2|TRBJ2-2
CASSEASTSTGELFF
>TRBV28|TRBJ1-3
CASTTPGSGNTIYF
>TRBV5-8|TRBJ1-4
CASSLGGTVGKLFF
>TRBV13|TRBJ2-5
CASSMRQGQETQYF
>TRBV6-1|TRBJ1-5
CASSDPGGGYQPQHF
>TRBV2|TRBJ1-1
CASSFNMNTEAFF
>TRBV5-8|TRBJ1-4
CASSLDGEKLFF
>TRBV7-9|TRBJ2-5
CASSLGLGGQETQYF
>TRBV19|TRBJ1-2
CASSITGLNGYTF
>TRBV28|TRBJ2-7
CASSSFARTGGYEQYF
>TRBV19|TRBJ1-1
CASSGPGAMNTEAFF
>TRBV5-4|TRBJ2-7
CASSLPTGAHEQYF
>TRBV6-1|TRBJ2-7
CASSEALILDSHYEQYF
>TRBV7-2|TRBJ2-3
CASSRLAFGQYF
>TRBV6-2/TRBV6-3|TRBJ1-2
CASSYRRGNGYTF
>TRBV10-3|TRBJ2-7
CAISESEHHEQYF
>TRBV19|TRBJ1-4
CASSAGGATNEKLFF
>TRBV19|TRBJ1-2
CASSARDPGYTF
>TRBV30|TRBJ1-1
CAWSKGARETEAFF
>TRBV19|TRBJ2-5
CASSPQGRKETQYF
>TRBV19|TRBJ2-1
CASSRGTRDPDEQFF
>TRBV4-3|TRBJ1-4
CASSPGLGRNEKLFF
>TRBV2|TRBJ2-2
CASSVAGFTGELFF
>TRBV18|TRBJ1-2
CASSPNREHGYTF
>TRBV5-5|TRBJ2-2
CASSLWDGGTGELFF
>TRBV6-5|TRBJ2-1
CASSYSKAGGPNEQFF
>TRBV16|TRBJ1-1
CASSQSRYQGARITPEAFF
>TRBV4-1|TRBJ1-1
CASSQGQVSGTEAFF
>TRBV24-1|TRBJ2-1
CATSDPRVAGARVFF
>TRBV30|TRBJ1-5
CAWSVNAAGCNQPQHF
>TRBV3-1/TRBV3-2|TRBJ1-1
CASSHGWQDTEAFF
>TRBV7-9|TRBJ1-1
CASSPRTGGMNTEAFF
>TRBV11-3|TRBJ2-1
CASSLERLAGDEQFF
>TRBV11-2|TRBJ1-1
CASSRILPQVGGLGTEAFF
>TRBV28|TRBJ2-1
CASSSRDSFYNEQFF
>TRBV3-1/TRBV3-2|TRBJ1-1
CASSQVPGRGNTEAFF
>TRBV19|TRBJ1-2
CATLHRGVDGYTF
>TRBV19|TRBJ1-2
CASSILGGYGYTF
>TRBV28|TRBJ1-1
CASRLREAGFF
>TRBV18|TRBJ2-1
CASSPRQVSGRDEQFF
>TRBV20-1|TRBJ2-1
CSWGVEQFF
>TRBV6-2/TRBV6-3|TRBJ2-1
CASSRQWNEQFF
>TRBV2|TRBJ1-2
CASSPGDRPPYTF
>TRBV12-3/TRBV12-4|TRBJ2-1
CASSPTGEQFF
>TRBV28|TRBJ1-4
CASSSTGTGGPTNEKLFF